The clone carrying this TCR beta chain was observed a handful of times. From germline, CDR1 is GTSNPN and CDR2 SVGIG (reference sequence). Trimming removed 0 bases from V and 7 bases from J; junction bases left unmatched: 7. The CDR3 contains 14 residues. TCRdb used MiXCR to reprocess the RT-PCR reads, holding one entry per CDR3 protein. Among 150,000 to 200,000 distinct CDR3 sequences, about an eighth were seen once, and the ten largest hold around 28%. The entry originates in a study of response to subunit inactivated influenza vaccine. This same sample was also taken into another study, of T cells expressing NK-cell markers. That paper adds: The authors generated TCR beta cDNA through 5'RACE template switching with UMIs. Seropositivity for HCMV was found in seven of the eight sequenced donors, with one seronegative. With an anti-gamma-delta TCR antibody, sorting in several experiments was kept to alpha-beta TCR T cells. As a fraction of CD8+ T cells, dominant NKG2C+ clonotypes reached about 1.0-7.5% in over 5 donors. In a handful of donors, these clonotypes also led the CD3+CD56-NKG2C+ fraction.

The chain recombines TRBV30 with TRBJ1-2; 8 nucleotides agree with TRBD1. Source: CD8+ T cells sorted from PBMCs, taken about 13 days after vaccination. The origin of this receptor is a man aged 50 or older who received an inactivated influenza vaccine. This CDR3 is CAWSVSDRGSGYTF. The DNA of the CDR3 is TGTGCCTGGAGTGTCTCAGACAGGGGTAGTGGCTACACCTTC.